A single TCR beta chain is shown here with its context. The target antigen is unknown. This record comes from a study of OX40 agonist ivuxolimab in advanced cancers. About the study: Participants averaged approximately 65 years of age (range roughly 23 to 85) and were under 90% male. General study findings and limits: Certain nonresponders additionally had low normalized T-cell clonal expansion. The average count of expanded clones was higher among CD8+ T cells than among CD4+. Both CD4+ and CD8+ T cell populations in blood had undergone clonal expansion by week 6 at 0.1 to 3.0 mg/kg.

The repertoire was sequenced with immunoSEQ multiplex PCR; TCRdb's copy has only in-frame clones and lacks some. In the table there are over 55,000 clones, roughly four fifths of which are singletons. The CDR3 has 16 amino acids. Germline V gene data show CDR1 as GTSNPN and CDR2 as SVGIG (reference sequence). V shed 3 bases and J shed 4 bases, with 22 bases lying between them. This chain uses TRBV30 with TRBJ2-7, with D tentatively TRBD1 (5 bases). The sequencing used CD4+ or CD8+ T cells sorted from blood, collected in a trial of the OX40 agonist ivuxolimab. The receptor was isolated from an adult with an advanced solid tumor such as melanoma, head and neck, liver or kidney cancer. The CDR3 bases are TGTGCCTGGAGCCCACCGCCGACAGCCCTGGGGTACGAGCAGTACTTC. It is translated as CAWSPPPTALGYEQYF.